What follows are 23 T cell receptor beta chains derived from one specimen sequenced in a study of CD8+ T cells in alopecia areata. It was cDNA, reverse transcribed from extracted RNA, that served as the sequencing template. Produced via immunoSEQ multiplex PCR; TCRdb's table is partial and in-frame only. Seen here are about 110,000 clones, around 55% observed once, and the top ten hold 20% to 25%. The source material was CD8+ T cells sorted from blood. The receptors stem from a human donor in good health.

Here the CDR3 DNA reads TGCGCCAGCAGCCTCGGGTTAGCGGGGGGCTACAATGAGCAGTTCTTC. The encoded protein is CASSLGLAGGYNEQFF. The rearrangement links TRBV5-1 to TRBJ2-1; 10 positions match TRBD2. The CDR3 length is 16 residues. The germline V gene encodes CDR1 SGHRS and CDR2 YFSETQ. The trim removed 4 bases at V and 3 bases at J, leaving 7 bases unmatched.

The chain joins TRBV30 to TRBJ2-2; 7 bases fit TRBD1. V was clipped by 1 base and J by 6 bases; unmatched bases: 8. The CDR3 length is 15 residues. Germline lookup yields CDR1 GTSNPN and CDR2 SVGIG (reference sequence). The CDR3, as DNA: TGTGCCTGGAGTGGACAGGGCCTTAAGGCCGGGGAGCTGTTTTTT. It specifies CAWSGQGLKAGELFF.

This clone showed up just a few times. CDR3 DNA sequence: TGTGCCAGCAGTGGCGGACAGGGCGGCGATACGCAGTATTTT. It yields the protein CASSGGQGGDTQYF. The chain recombines TRBV6-5 with TRBJ2-3; 8 nucleotides line up with TRBD1. The germline V gene has CDR1 MNHEY and CDR2 SVGAGI. This CDR3 is 14 amino acids long. V was clipped by 5 bases and J by 6 bases; unmatched bases: 7.

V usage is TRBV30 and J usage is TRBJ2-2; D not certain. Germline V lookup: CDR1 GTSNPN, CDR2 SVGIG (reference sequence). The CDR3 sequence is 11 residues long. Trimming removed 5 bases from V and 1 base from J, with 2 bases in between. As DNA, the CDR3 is TGTGCCTGGGGGAACACCGGGGAGCTGTTTTTT. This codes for CAWGNTGELFF.

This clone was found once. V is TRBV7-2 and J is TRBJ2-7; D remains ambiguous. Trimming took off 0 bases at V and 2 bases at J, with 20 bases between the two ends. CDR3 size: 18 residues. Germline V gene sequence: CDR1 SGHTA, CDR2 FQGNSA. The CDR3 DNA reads TGTGCCAGCAGCTTAGCTTTCAGGCTACCAACCCCACCCTACGAGCAGTACTTC. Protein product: CASSLAFRLPTPPYEQYF.

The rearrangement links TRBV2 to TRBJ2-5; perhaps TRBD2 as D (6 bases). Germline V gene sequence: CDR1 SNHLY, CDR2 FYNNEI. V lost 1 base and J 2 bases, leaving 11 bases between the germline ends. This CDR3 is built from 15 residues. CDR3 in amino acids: CASSEGLGPQETQYF. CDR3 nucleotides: TGTGCCAGCAGTGAAGGACTAGGTCCACAAGAGACCCAGTACTTC.

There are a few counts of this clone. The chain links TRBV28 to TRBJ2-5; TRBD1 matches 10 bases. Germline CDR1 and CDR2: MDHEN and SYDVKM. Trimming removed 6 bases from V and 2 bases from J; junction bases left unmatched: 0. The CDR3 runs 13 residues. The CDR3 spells CASRDRGQETQYF. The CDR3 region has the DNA TGTGCCAGCAGGGACAGGGGGCAAGAGACCCAGTACTTC.

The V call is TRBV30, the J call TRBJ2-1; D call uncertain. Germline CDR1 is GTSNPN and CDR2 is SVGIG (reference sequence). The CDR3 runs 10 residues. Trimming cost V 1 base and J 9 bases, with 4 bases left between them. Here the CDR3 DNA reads TGTGCCTGGAGTGAGGGTGAGCAGTTCTTC. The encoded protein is CAWSEGEQFF.

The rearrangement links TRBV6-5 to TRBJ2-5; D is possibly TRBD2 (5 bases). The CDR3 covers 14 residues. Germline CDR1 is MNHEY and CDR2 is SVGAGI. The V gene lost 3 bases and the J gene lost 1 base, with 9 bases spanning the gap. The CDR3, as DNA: TGTGCCAGCAGTTATATGGGAGCCCAAGAGACCCAGTACTTC. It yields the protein CASSYMGAQETQYF.

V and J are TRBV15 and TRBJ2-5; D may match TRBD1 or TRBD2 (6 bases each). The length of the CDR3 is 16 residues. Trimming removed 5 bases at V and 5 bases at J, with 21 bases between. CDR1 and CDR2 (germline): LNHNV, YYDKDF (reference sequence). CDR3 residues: CATSGRRGFAVETQYF. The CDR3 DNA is TGTGCCACCAGCGGACGGAGGGGGTTCGCAGTGGAGACCCAGTACTTC.

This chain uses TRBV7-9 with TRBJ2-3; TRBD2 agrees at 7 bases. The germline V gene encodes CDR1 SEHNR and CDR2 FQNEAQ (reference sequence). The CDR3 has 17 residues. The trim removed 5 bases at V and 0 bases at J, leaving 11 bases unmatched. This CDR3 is CASSPRRGGRSTDTQYF. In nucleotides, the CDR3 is TGTGCCAGCAGCCCCCGACGCGGGGGACGTAGCACAGATACGCAGTATTTT.

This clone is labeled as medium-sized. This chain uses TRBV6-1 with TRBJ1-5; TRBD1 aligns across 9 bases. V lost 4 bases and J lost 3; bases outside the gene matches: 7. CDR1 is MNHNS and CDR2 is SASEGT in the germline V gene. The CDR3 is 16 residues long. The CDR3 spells CASSAGTGFDNQPQHF. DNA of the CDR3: TGTGCCAGCAGTGCCGGGACAGGGTTCGACAATCAGCCCCAGCATTTT.

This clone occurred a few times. CDR3 sequence: CSVPGAAKNIQYF. CDR3 coding DNA: TGCAGCGTTCCCGGAGCAGCCAAAAACATTCAGTACTTC. The rearrangement joins TRBV29-1 to TRBJ2-4; D call uncertain. V was cut by 5 bases and J by 0 bases, with 8 bases left in between. The length of the CDR3 is 13 residues. Germline CDR1 reads SQVTM; CDR2 reads ANQGSEA.

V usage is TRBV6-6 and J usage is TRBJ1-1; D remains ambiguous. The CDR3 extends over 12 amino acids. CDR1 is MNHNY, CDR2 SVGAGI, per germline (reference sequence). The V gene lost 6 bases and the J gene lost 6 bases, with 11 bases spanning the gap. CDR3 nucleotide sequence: TGTGCCAGCAGCCCTACGCTCGCTGAAGCTTTCTTT. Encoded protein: CASSPTLAEAFF.

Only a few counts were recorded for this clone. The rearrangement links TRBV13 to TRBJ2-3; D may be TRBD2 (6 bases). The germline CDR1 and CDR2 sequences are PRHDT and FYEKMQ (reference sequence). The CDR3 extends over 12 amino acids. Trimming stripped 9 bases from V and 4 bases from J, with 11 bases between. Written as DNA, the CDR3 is TGTGCCAGTCGCGCGGGGTCAGATACGCAGTATTTT. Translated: CASRAGSDTQYF.

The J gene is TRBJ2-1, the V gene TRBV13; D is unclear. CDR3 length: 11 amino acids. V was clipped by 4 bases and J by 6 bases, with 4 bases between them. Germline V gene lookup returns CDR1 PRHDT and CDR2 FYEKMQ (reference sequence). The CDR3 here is CASSWGNEQFF. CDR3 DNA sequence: TGTGCCAGCAGCTGGGGCAATGAGCAGTTCTTC.

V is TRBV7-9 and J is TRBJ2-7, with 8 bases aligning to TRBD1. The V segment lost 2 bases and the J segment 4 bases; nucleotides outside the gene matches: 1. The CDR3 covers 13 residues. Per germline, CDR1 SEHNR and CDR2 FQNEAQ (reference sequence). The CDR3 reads CASSLRTGYEQYF. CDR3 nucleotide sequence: TGTGCCAGCAGCTTAAGGACAGGGTACGAGCAGTACTTC.

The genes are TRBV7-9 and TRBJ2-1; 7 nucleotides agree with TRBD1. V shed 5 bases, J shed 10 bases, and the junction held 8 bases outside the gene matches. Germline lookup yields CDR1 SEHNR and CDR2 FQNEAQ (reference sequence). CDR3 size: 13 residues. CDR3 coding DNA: TGTGCCAGCAGCCAGGGGGTAGCCGGGGAGCAGTTCTTC. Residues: CASSQGVAGEQFF.

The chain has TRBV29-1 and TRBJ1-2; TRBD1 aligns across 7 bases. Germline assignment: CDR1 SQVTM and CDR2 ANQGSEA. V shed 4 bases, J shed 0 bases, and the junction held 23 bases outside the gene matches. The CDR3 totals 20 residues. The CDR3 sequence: CSVGLGGVRGSTVANYGYTF. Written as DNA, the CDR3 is TGCAGCGTTGGACTAGGTGGCGTCAGGGGGTCTACTGTAGCTAACTATGGCTACACCTTC.

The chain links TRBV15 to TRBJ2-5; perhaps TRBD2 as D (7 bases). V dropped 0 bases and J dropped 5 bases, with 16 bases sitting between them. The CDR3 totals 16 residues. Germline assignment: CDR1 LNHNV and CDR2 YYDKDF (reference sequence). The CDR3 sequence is CATSRDRRGPDETQYF. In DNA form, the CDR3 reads TGTGCCACCAGCAGAGATCGGCGGGGGCCGGACGAGACCCAGTACTTC.

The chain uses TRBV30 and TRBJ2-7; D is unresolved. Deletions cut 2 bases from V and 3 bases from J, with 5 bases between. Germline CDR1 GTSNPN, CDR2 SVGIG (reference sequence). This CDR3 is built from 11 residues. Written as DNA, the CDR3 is TGTGCCTGGAGTACTGACTACGAGCAGTACTTC. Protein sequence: CAWSTDYEQYF.

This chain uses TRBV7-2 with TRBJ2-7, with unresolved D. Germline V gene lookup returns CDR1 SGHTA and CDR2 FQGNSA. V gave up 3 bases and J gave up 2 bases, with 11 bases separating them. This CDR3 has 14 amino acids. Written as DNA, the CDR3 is TGTGCCAGCAGCTTCAGCTTCGCGGCCTACGAGCAGTACTTC. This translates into CASSFSFAAYEQYF.

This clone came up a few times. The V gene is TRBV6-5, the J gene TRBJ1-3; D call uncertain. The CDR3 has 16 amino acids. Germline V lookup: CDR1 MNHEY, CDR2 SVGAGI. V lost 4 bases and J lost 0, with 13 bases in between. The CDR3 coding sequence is TGTGCCAGCAGTTCCGATTCGGGCATCTCTGGAAACACCATATATTTT. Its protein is CASSSDSGISGNTIYF.